Below, one T cell receptor (beta chain) is given with its context. Its antigen is unidentified. This sample stems from a study of cytomegalovirus exposure and HLA in healthy donors. Regarding the study as a whole: An ancestry cluster, one associated with Asian ancestry, reportedly showed fewer N-insertions than the roughly 700-donor mean in a later analysis. TCR beta V- and J-gene trimming, according to a later analysis, was linked to a missense DCLRE1C variant. Earlier analysis looked at TCR beta V segments, and most were productive about 87% or about 30% of the time.

CDR1 and CDR2 from the germline V gene are SGHTA and FQGNSA. The CDR3 runs 12 residues. Trimming removed 1 base from V and 6 bases from J, with 6 bases in between. Primers: 60 Vbeta forward and 13 Jbeta reverse. TCRdb's copy holds only in-frame clones and misses some; the assay was immunoSEQ multiplex PCR. The sample comprises a few hundred thousand clones, about 80% of which are singletons, and roughly a tenth rests with the top ten. These donors, healthy bone marrow donors, were studied. This sequence joins TRBV7-2 and TRBJ1-1; D unclear. The sample was PBMCs. The clonotype was recovered from a woman aged 45-59 years in good health and CMV-seropositive. The CDR3 region is CASSLVGAEAFF. For the CDR3, the DNA is TGTGCCAGCAGCTTAGTCGGTGCTGAAGCTTTCTTT. Full variable domain (remainder filled in from reference TRBV7-2 and TRBJ1-1): GAGVSQSPSNKVTEKGKDVELRCDPISGHTALYWYRQSLGQGLEFLIYFQGNSAPDKSGLPSDRFSAERTGGSVSTLTIQRTQQEDSAVYLCASSLVGAEAFFGQGTRLTVV.